These T cell receptor beta chains were read from a single sample in a study of blood T cell repertoires in COVID-19. Clones were read by immunoSEQ multiplex PCR, and TCRdb kept only the in-frame ones, dropping some. Of under 250,000 clones listed, approximately 80% are singletons. Specimen: peripheral blood. These receptors were taken from a man older than 75 with acute or convalescent COVID-19. Each CDR3 is given with its conserved first and last residue. The order of the fields is D gene, clone size, CDR3 length, V gene, J gene, CDR3 protein, CDR3 DNA. The D gene is left open where the match is weak. The listing skips clone size in some rows; elsewhere it reads once, few, many or a size class.

D: TRBD2; size: .; length: 14; V: TRBV2; J: TRBJ2-1; CDR3: CASEPLAGAGEQFF; DNA: TGTGCCAGCGAGCCGCTAGCGGGAGCTGGTGAGCAGTTCTTC
D: .; size: few; length: 15; V: TRBV28; J: TRBJ1-2; CDR3: CASSPLGRSNYGYTF; DNA: TGTGCCAGCAGTCCGCTGGGGAGATCTAACTATGGCTACACCTTC
D: TRBD1; size: .; length: 14; V: TRBV24-1; J: TRBJ2-5; CDR3: CATSGLRGKETQYF; DNA: TGTGCCACCAGTGGCCTCAGGGGGAAGGAGACCCAGTACTTC
D: TRBD1; size: few; length: 15; V: TRBV2; J: TRBJ1-5; CDR3: CASSPDRVSNQPQHF; DNA: TGTGCCAGCAGTCCCGACAGGGTTAGCAATCAGCCCCAGCATTTT
D: TRBD1; size: .; length: 16; V: TRBV5-1; J: TRBJ2-2; CDR3: CASTVQGTANTGELFF; DNA: TGCGCCAGCACGGTACAAGGGACAGCGAACACCGGGGAGCTGTTTTTT
D: .; size: .; length: 14; V: TRBV6-5; J: TRBJ2-2; CDR3: CASSLTRNTGELFF; DNA: TGTGCCAGCAGTTTGACTAGAAACACCGGGGAGCTGTTTTTT
D: .; size: .; length: 17; V: TRBV6-1; J: TRBJ1-6; CDR3: CASSEVGSRVLNSPLHF; DNA: TGTGCCAGCAGTGAAGTCGGATCCAGGGTACTTAATTCACCCCTCCACTTT
D: .; size: few; length: 14; V: TRBV6-5; J: TRBJ2-7; CDR3: CASSKGAGSYEQYF; DNA: TGTGCCAGCAGCAAAGGGGCAGGGTCGTACGAGCAGTACTTC
D: TRBD1; size: .; length: 14; V: TRBV6-5; J: TRBJ2-1; CDR3: CASMTGWSYNEQFF; DNA: TGTGCCAGCATGACAGGGTGGTCCTACAATGAGCAGTTCTTC
D: .; size: .; length: 13; V: TRBV19; J: TRBJ1-5; CDR3: CASTGYIDQPQHF; DNA: TGTGCCAGTACAGGGTACATAGATCAGCCCCAGCATTTT
D: .; size: few; length: 11; V: TRBV10-3; J: TRBJ1-2; CDR3: CAISDGYGYTF; DNA: TGTGCCATCAGTGACGGGTATGGCTACACCTTC
D: TRBD1; size: once; length: 15; V: TRBV6-5; J: TRBJ2-3; CDR3: CASSLGDSPTDTQYF; DNA: TGTGCCAGCAGTTTGGGGGACAGCCCCACAGATACGCAGTATTTT
D: TRBD2; size: .; length: 14; V: TRBV5-5; J: TRBJ2-1; CDR3: CASSLLGGNNEQFF; DNA: TGTGCCAGCAGCTTACTCGGGGGGAACAATGAGCAGTTCTTC
D: .; size: .; length: 13; V: TRBV19; J: TRBJ1-4; CDR3: CASRGSTNEKLFF; DNA: TGTGCCAGCCGGGGGTCAACTAATGAAAAACTGTTTTTT
D: .; size: .; length: 14; V: TRBV5-4; J: TRBJ1-4; CDR3: CASSSTGGVEKLFF; DNA: TGTGCCAGCAGCTCCACGGGGGGCGTTGAAAAACTGTTTTTT
D: .; size: .; length: 15; V: TRBV4-2; J: TRBJ1-5; CDR3: CASSHSGTRDQPQHF; DNA: TGTGCCAGCAGCCACAGCGGGACCCGAGATCAGCCCCAGCATTTT
D: .; size: .; length: 12; V: TRBV6-5; J: TRBJ1-1; CDR3: CASTQTGKGAFF; DNA: TGTGCCAGCACCCAAACAGGGAAAGGAGCTTTCTTT
D: .; size: .; length: 12; V: TRBV5-4; J: TRBJ2-5; CDR3: CASSRGQETQYF; DNA: TGTGCCAGCAGCCGGGGGCAAGAGACCCAGTACTTC
D: .; size: .; length: 14; V: TRBV6-5; J: TRBJ1-2; CDR3: CASSYPDPSGGYTF; DNA: TGTGCCAGCAGTTACCCCGATCCATCGGGGGGCTACACCTTC
D: .; size: .; length: 15; V: TRBV9; J: TRBJ1-4; CDR3: CASSPRTATNEKLFF; DNA: TGTGCCAGCAGCCCCCGGACAGCAACTAATGAAAAACTGTTTTTT
D: TRBD2; size: .; length: 16; V: TRBV5-1; J: TRBJ2-5; CDR3: CASSSRTSSGGETQYF; DNA: TGCGCCAGCAGCTCCCGTACCTCCTCGGGGGGAGAGACCCAGTACTTC
D: TRBD1; size: .; length: 13; V: TRBV12-3/TRBV12-4; J: TRBJ1-1; CDR3: CASRGDRATEAFF; DNA: TGTGCCAGCAGGGGGGACAGGGCCACTGAAGCTTTCTTT
D: .; size: many; length: 13; V: TRBV5-5; J: TRBJ1-1; CDR3: CASSSAGRTEAFF; DNA: TGTGCCAGCAGCTCCGCGGGGCGCACTGAAGCTTTCTTT
D: TRBD2; size: few; length: 15; V: TRBV27; J: TRBJ2-3; CDR3: CATRLIGGGTDTQYF; DNA: TGTGCCACCAGACTAATTGGGGGGGGCACAGATACGCAGTATTTT
D: TRBD1; size: once; length: 15; V: TRBV7-9; J: TRBJ2-1; CDR3: CASSLEGTGVNEQFF; DNA: TGTGCCAGCAGCTTAGAAGGGACAGGGGTCAATGAGCAGTTCTTC
D: TRBD1; size: .; length: 15; V: TRBV6-5; J: TRBJ1-1; CDR3: CASGTGANGNTEAFF; DNA: TGTGCCAGCGGTACAGGGGCGAACGGGAACACTGAAGCTTTCTTT
D: .; size: few; length: 14; V: TRBV2; J: TRBJ1-1; CDR3: CASGQGGEDTEAFF; DNA: TGTGCCAGTGGCCAGGGTGGGGAGGACACTGAAGCTTTCTTT
D: .; size: .; length: 10; V: TRBV30; J: TRBJ1-1; CDR3: CASGLFEAFF; DNA: TGTGCCTCCGGACTGTTTGAAGCTTTCTTT
D: .; size: .; length: 15; V: TRBV5-1; J: TRBJ2-5; CDR3: CASSLVPRSSETQYF; DNA: TGCGCCAGCAGCTTGGTACCCAGAAGTTCGGAGACCCAGTACTTC
D: .; size: .; length: 16; V: TRBV30; J: TRBJ2-1; CDR3: CAWSSGLLSSYNEQFF; DNA: TGTGCCTGGAGTTCAGGGTTGTTAAGCTCCTACAATGAGCAGTTCTTC
D: .; size: .; length: 12; V: TRBV6-1; J: TRBJ1-4; CDR3: CASSEAGSKLFF; DNA: TGTGCCAGCAGTGAAGCGGGGAGCAAACTGTTTTTT
D: TRBD2; size: .; length: 18; V: TRBV10-2; J: TRBJ2-2; CDR3: CASSERRVAGGQNGELFF; DNA: TGCGCCAGCAGTGAGAGGAGGGTAGCGGGGGGGCAGAACGGGGAGCTGTTTTTT
D: .; size: .; length: 15; V: TRBV5-1; J: TRBJ1-4; CDR3: CASSSKSEAREKLFF; DNA: TGCGCCAGCAGCTCAAAGTCAGAGGCGCGAGAAAAACTGTTTTTT
D: .; size: .; length: 14; V: TRBV6-5; J: TRBJ1-6; CDR3: CASSYGQSNSPLHF; DNA: TGTGCCAGCAGTTACGGACAGTCTAATTCACCCCTCCACTTT
D: TRBD1; size: .; length: 14; V: TRBV28; J: TRBJ2-1; CDR3: CASSPGQFYNEQFF; DNA: TGTGCCAGCAGTCCGGGACAGTTTTACAATGAGCAGTTCTTC
D: TRBD2; size: .; length: 16; V: TRBV5-6; J: TRBJ2-2; CDR3: CASQTSGNANTGELFF; DNA: TGTGCCAGCCAGACTAGCGGGAACGCGAACACCGGGGAGCTGTTTTTT
D: TRBD1; size: .; length: 15; V: TRBV6-5; J: TRBJ2-7; CDR3: CASRPSGTGSHEQYF; DNA: TGTGCCAGCAGACCCTCCGGGACAGGATCTCACGAGCAGTACTTC
D: TRBD2; size: .; length: 15; V: TRBV9; J: TRBJ2-3; CDR3: CASSVGGGATDTQYF; DNA: TGTGCCAGCAGCGTAGGCGGGGGGGCCACAGATACGCAGTATTTT
D: TRBD2; size: .; length: 18; V: TRBV4-2; J: TRBJ2-4; CDR3: CASSQDKGVAGIKNIQYF; DNA: TGTGCCAGCAGCCAAGATAAGGGAGTAGCGGGGATTAAAAACATTCAGTACTTC
D: .; size: .; length: 14; V: TRBV9; J: TRBJ2-3; CDR3: CASSVEGRGDTQYF; DNA: TGTGCCAGCAGCGTAGAAGGAAGGGGAGATACGCAGTATTTT
D: .; size: .; length: 16; V: TRBV30; J: TRBJ1-6; CDR3: CAWSADGSSYNSPLHF; DNA: TGTGCCTGGAGCGCGGACGGGAGCTCCTATAATTCACCCCTCCACTTT
D: .; size: .; length: 16; V: TRBV7-2; J: TRBJ2-1; CDR3: CASSAGSDSGLGEQFF; DNA: TGTGCCAGCAGCGCTGGGTCGGACTCCGGTCTCGGGGAGCAGTTCTTC
D: .; size: .; length: 15; V: TRBV24-1; J: TRBJ2-3; CDR3: CATSDGPGNTDTQYF; DNA: TGTGCCACCAGTGATGGCCCAGGAAACACAGATACGCAGTATTTT
D: .; size: once; length: 15; V: TRBV30; J: TRBJ1-3; CDR3: CAWSVSGTLRNTIYF; DNA: TGTGCCTGGAGTGTATCGGGGACACTGAGAAACACCATATATTTT
D: TRBD1; size: .; length: 17; V: TRBV27; J: TRBJ2-3; CDR3: CASSFPTGGGSVDTQYF; DNA: TGTGCCAGCAGTTTCCCCACAGGGGGCGGTTCGGTTGATACGCAGTATTTT